These 31 T cell receptor beta chains were all obtained from the same sample, sequenced in a study of shared clonotypes between healthy human individuals. The data were produced by immunoSEQ multiplex PCR, yet TCRdb's version contains in-frame clones alone and is incomplete. This repertoire shows roughly 500,000 clones, 60% to 80% found once; its top ten account for about 12%. The sequenced sample was PBMCs. Source of these receptors: a woman aged 40 to 50 in good health. Some clones in this sample may be carry-over from other donors' samples.

The chain links TRBV7-9 to TRBJ2-2; 11 positions match TRBD2. Germline V gene lookup returns CDR1 SEHNR and CDR2 FQNEAQ (reference sequence). V gave up 6 bases and J gave up 5 bases; unmatched junction bases: 8. The CDR3 sequence is 16 residues long. In DNA form, the CDR3 reads TGTGCCAGCAGAGTAGCGGGAGGGTTGCTTACCGGGGAGCTGTTTTTT. Protein sequence: CASRVAGGLLTGELFF.

This clone came up once. The rearrangement uses TRBV28 and TRBJ1-2; D call uncertain. V was shortened by 6 bases and J by 4 bases, with 15 bases between the two germline ends. This CDR3 is built from 14 residues. CDR1 and CDR2 (germline): MDHEN, SYDVKM. The CDR3 spells CASRPPGGSYGYTF. DNA for the CDR3: TGTGCCAGCAGACCACCCGGAGGGAGCTATGGCTACACCTTC.

V usage is TRBV30 and J usage is TRBJ1-2; D is unresolved. Trimming took off 3 bases at V and 4 bases at J, with 6 bases between the two ends. The CDR3 extends over 11 amino acids. Germline assignment: CDR1 GTSNPN and CDR2 SVGIG (reference sequence). For the CDR3, the DNA is TGTGCCTGGAGCCCCCTCTATGGCTACACCTTC. Protein sequence: CAWSPLYGYTF.

The chain uses TRBV28 and TRBJ2-5, with D uncertain. Germline CDR1 MDHEN, CDR2 SYDVKM. CDR3 length equals 14 residues. V lost 5 bases to trimming and J lost 7 bases, with 17 bases between them. The CDR3 spells CASSPGLSGVTQYF. CDR3 bases: TGTGCCAGCAGTCCCGGCCTCTCTGGAGTGACCCAGTACTTC.

This clone was picked up many times. V is TRBV5-4 and J is TRBJ1-2; 9 bases are a match to TRBD1. The CDR3 runs to 13 residues. Germline CDR1 SGHNT, CDR2 YYREEE (reference sequence). V gave up 7 bases and J gave up 6 bases; unmatched junction bases: 7. Here the CDR3 reads CASRDRVVHGYTF. The CDR3, as DNA: TGTGCCAGCCGGGACAGGGTGGTGCATGGCTACACCTTC.

The gene calls are TRBV4-1 and TRBJ2-5; 7 bases are shared with TRBD2. The CDR3 totals 14 residues. The germline CDR1 and CDR2 sequences are MGHRA and YSYEKL. The trim removed 1 base at V and 5 bases at J, leaving 4 bases unmatched. CDR3 protein: CASSQGGSGETQYF. In DNA form, the CDR3 reads TGCGCCAGCAGCCAAGGCGGGAGCGGCGAGACCCAGTACTTC.

This clone was found a few times. The gene calls are TRBV30 and TRBJ1-1; D may be TRBD1 (5 bases). The germline V gene has CDR1 GTSNPN and CDR2 SVGIG (reference sequence). V was cut by 3 bases and J by 2 bases, with 10 bases left in between. The CDR3 is 13 residues long. The CDR3 region has the DNA TGTGCCTGGAGACAGGAACAAAACACTGAAGCTTTCTTT. Its translation: CAWRQEQNTEAFF.

The rearrangement links TRBV7-9 to TRBJ1-1, with a tentative D call TRBD1 (5 bases). The CDR3 spans 13 residues. Germline CDR1 reads SEHNR; CDR2 reads FQNEAQ (reference sequence). V shed 8 bases and J shed 0 bases, with 10 bases lying between them. The CDR3 region is CASERDLNTEAFF. In nucleotides, the CDR3 is TGTGCCAGCGAGAGGGACTTGAACACTGAAGCTTTCTTT.

The rearrangement links TRBV4-3 to TRBJ2-5; tentative D call: TRBD1 (7 bases). CDR1 is LGHNA, CDR2 YSLEER, per germline. V was cut by 1 base and J by 5 bases, with 14 bases left in between. The CDR3 has 15 amino acids. The chain's CDR3 is CASSQGRGEWETQYF. For the CDR3, the DNA is TGCGCCAGCAGCCAAGGCAGGGGGGAGTGGGAGACCCAGTACTTC.

The table lists this clone with a count of one. This sequence joins TRBV6-5 and TRBJ1-3, with 10 nucleotides matching TRBD1. Germline loops: CDR1 MNHEY, CDR2 SVGAGI. V dropped 6 bases and J dropped 2; count of bases not matched to a gene: 4. The CDR3 runs 15 residues. The CDR3 region has the DNA TGTGCCAGCAGCCGAGACAGGGGGCCTGGAAACACCATATATTTT. This translates into CASSRDRGPGNTIYF.

The V call is TRBV7-3, the J call TRBJ2-2, with D possibly TRBD1 on 6 matching bases. With 5 bases removed from V and 6 bases from J, the gap between germline ends came to 10 bases. Germline loops: CDR1 SGHTA, CDR2 FQGTGA. CDR3 length: 13 residues. The CDR3 loop is CASSTTGSGELFF. CDR3 bases: TGTGCCAGCAGCACGACAGGCTCCGGGGAGCTGTTTTTT.

In DNA form, the CDR3 reads TGTGCCAGCAGTGCCGGGACAGGGGGATTTGGGGCCAACGTCCTGACTTTC. This codes for CASSAGTGGFGANVLTF. The chain joins TRBV28 to TRBJ2-6; 11 bases are a match to TRBD1. The length of the CDR3 is 17 residues. Trimming cost V 5 bases and J 3 bases; bases outside gene matches: 6. Germline V gene data show CDR1 as MDHEN and CDR2 as SYDVKM. The full variable domain, its missing parts supplied by reference TRBV28 and TRBJ2-6, is DVKVTQSSRYLVKRTGEKVFLECVQDMDHENMFWYRQDPGLGLRLIYFSYDVKMKEKGDIPEGYSVSREKKERFSLILESASTNQTSMYLCASSAGTGGFGANVLTFGAGSRLTVL.

J is TRBJ2-1 and V is TRBV6-1; D possibly corresponds to TRBD1 (6 bases). CDR1 MNHNS and CDR2 SASEGT come from the germline V gene. CDR3 length: 14 amino acids. Trimming pared 4 bases from V and 8 bases from J, leaving 15 bases between. CDR3 sequence: CASSVWREGDEQFF. The CDR3 nucleotides are TGTGCCAGCAGTGTTTGGCGCGAGGGGGATGAGCAGTTCTTC.

The gene calls are TRBV18 and TRBJ2-3; D is undetermined. V was cut by 0 bases and J by 1 base, with 5 bases left in between. There are 14 residues in the CDR3. The germline V gene has CDR1 KGHSH and CDR2 LQKENI. The CDR3 loop reads CASSPPTRTDTQYF. In nucleotides, the CDR3 is TGTGCCAGCTCACCACCTACCCGCACAGATACGCAGTATTTT. Filled out from reference TRBV18 and TRBJ2-3, the complete variable domain reads NAGVMQNPRHLVRRRGQEARLRCSPMKGHSHVYWYRQLPEEGLKFMVYLQKENIIDESGMPKERFSAEFPKEGPSILRIQQVVRGDSAAYFCASSPPTRTDTQYFGPGTRLTVL.

The chain carries TRBV18 and TRBJ2-7, with D perhaps TRBD1 (5 bases). Germline V gene data show CDR1 as KGHSH and CDR2 as LQKENI. Trimming took off 4 bases at V and 2 bases at J, with 12 bases between the two ends. This CDR3 is 14 amino acids long. Written as DNA, the CDR3 is TGTGCCAGCTCACTGTCAGGGCGGCCCTACGAGCAGTACTTC. This sequence encodes CASSLSGRPYEQYF. The entire variable domain, with the rest obtained from reference TRBV18 and TRBJ2-7, is as follows: NAGVMQNPRHLVRRRGQEARLRCSPMKGHSHVYWYRQLPEEGLKFMVYLQKENIIDESGMPKERFSAEFPKEGPSILRIQQVVRGDSAAYFCASSLSGRPYEQYFGPGTRLTVT.

The gene calls are TRBV19 and TRBJ2-6, with D possibly being TRBD2 (5 bases). Trimming pared 4 bases from V and 0 bases from J, leaving 13 bases between. The CDR3 loop spans 17 amino acids. The germline V gene has CDR1 LNHDA and CDR2 SQIVND (reference sequence). The DNA of the CDR3 is TGTGCCAGTAGTACCCCAGGCGACTACTCTGGGGCCAACGTCCTGACTTTC. Translating gives CASSTPGDYSGANVLTF. The variable domain in full, with the rest retrieved from reference TRBV19 and TRBJ2-6, is DGGITQSPKYLFRKEGQNVTLSCEQNLNHDAMYWYRQDPGQGLRLIYYSQIVNDFQKGDIAEGYSVSREKKESFPLTVTSAQKNPTAFYLCASSTPGDYSGANVLTFGAGSRLTVL.

CDR3 sequence reads: CASSVDTDNEKLFF. Here the CDR3 DNA reads TGTGCCAGCAGCGTAGACACAGATAATGAAAAACTGTTTTTT. The rearrangement joins TRBV9 to TRBJ1-4; D is unresolved. This CDR3 comprises 14 residues. Germline assignment: CDR1 SGDLS and CDR2 YYNGEE. Between the trimmed V and J ends, which lost 0 bases and 4 bases, there was a span of 7 bases.

J is TRBJ2-2 and V is TRBV5-1; D is possibly TRBD1 (6 bases). The CDR3 sequence is 15 residues long. Germline-derived CDR1 and CDR2 are SGHRS and YFSETQ. Trimming cost V 0 bases and J 4 bases, with 10 bases left between them. Here the CDR3 DNA reads TGCGCCAGCAGCTTGGAGGCAGGGGCCACCGGGGAGCTGTTTTTT. This encodes CASSLEAGATGELFF.

In DNA, the CDR3 is TGTGCCAGCAGCAAAGATTCGGGTACAGAGGACTCCTACGAGCAGTACTTC. Residues: CASSKDSGTEDSYEQYF. The V call is TRBV21-1, the J call TRBJ2-7. TRBV21-1 is a pseudogene segment. This CDR3 region has 17 residues.

Details on this clone: No conserved phenylalanine or tryptophan is present at the end of the CDR3, so a read error is the likely explanation. The chain has TRBV30 and TRBJ1-1; 8 nucleotides match TRBD1. Germline CDR1 reads GTSNPN; CDR2 reads SVGIG (reference sequence). The V gene end was trimmed by 4 bases and the J gene end by 4 bases; junction bases not matched to a gene: 8. The CDR3 is 14 residues long. The CDR3 nucleotides read TGTGCCTGGACCCCTCCGGACAGGGCCACTGAAGCTTTCCTT. Its protein is CAWTPPDRATEAFL.

The CDR3 coding sequence is TGTGCCAGCAGCCCCCTCCAGTCCAGGGCAGAAGCTTTCTTT. Translated: CASSPLQSRAEAFF. The chain couples TRBV28 to TRBJ1-1; possibly TRBD1 for D (5 bases). V was trimmed by 6 bases and J by 8 bases, leaving 19 bases between them. Germline CDR1 is MDHEN and CDR2 is SYDVKM. The CDR3 is 14 residues long.

This sequence joins TRBV10-1 and TRBJ2-1; 16 bases line up with TRBD2. CDR3 length: 14 amino acids. The germline V gene has CDR1 WNHNN and CDR2 SYGVQD (reference sequence). V shed 5 bases and J 15 bases; nucleotides not matched to a gene: 7. The CDR3 DNA follows: TGCGCCAGCAGTAGGGGACTAGCGGGAGGGAAGGTGTTCTTC. Translated, it gives CASSRGLAGGKVFF.

This chain links TRBV9 with TRBJ2-7; TRBD1 aligns across 7 bases. V shed 4 bases, J shed 4 bases, and the junction held 8 bases outside the gene matches. This CDR3 has 14 residues. Germline loops: CDR1 SGDLS, CDR2 YYNGEE. The DNA for the CDR3 is TGTGCCAGCAGCCGGCTTACAGGGGAGTACGAGCAGTACTTC. Residues: CASSRLTGEYEQYF.

V gene TRBV5-8 combines with J gene TRBJ2-3; tentatively, D is TRBD1 (6 bases). The V end lost 4 bases, the J end lost 6 bases, and 15 bases lay between the germline ends. Germline V lookup: CDR1 SGHTS, CDR2 YDEGEE. The CDR3 loop spans 14 amino acids. CDR3 in amino acids: CASSADRSGDTQYF. DNA for the CDR3: TGTGCCAGCAGCGCAGACAGGTCGGGGGATACGCAGTATTTT.

This clone was seen a handful of times. The chain uses TRBV19 and TRBJ1-1, with a tentative D call TRBD1 (6 bases). Trimming left V 3 bases short and J 5 bases short, with 16 bases between. Germline V gene lookup returns CDR1 LNHDA and CDR2 SQIVND (reference sequence). The CDR3 extends over 15 amino acids. This chain's CDR3 is CASSMGYRVITEAFF. DNA of the CDR3: TGTGCCAGTAGTATGGGTTACAGGGTAATAACTGAAGCTTTCTTT.

This clone was detected a few times. J is TRBJ2-7 and V is TRBV6-1; tentative D call: TRBD2 (6 bases). CDR1 MNHNS and CDR2 SASEGT come from the germline V gene. This CDR3 is built from 14 residues. Trimming took off 9 bases at V and 6 bases at J, with 21 bases between the two ends. CDR3 DNA sequence: TGTGCCAGTTCAGGACTCGGAGGGGCCTCCGAGCAGTACTTC. This codes for CASSGLGGASEQYF.

This clone was observed a few times. At one end the junction does not follow the germline gene, possibly because of a read error. The CDR3 reads CASSTGLGGTSENTIYF. CDR3 DNA: TGTGCCAGCAGCACAGGGTTAGGGGGAACTTCTGAAAACACCATATATTTT. The chain joins TRBV9 to TRBJ1-3; tentatively, D is TRBD1 (6 bases). Germline V gene sequence: CDR1 SGDLS, CDR2 YYNGEE. CDR3 length: 17 residues.

CDR3 loop: CSVDPSDQAGYTF. The DNA of the CDR3 is TGCAGCGTTGATCCCTCCGATCAGGCTGGCTACACCTTC. The chain has TRBV29-1 and TRBJ1-2; D gene ambiguous. This CDR3 region has 13 residues. The ends were cut back, 3 bases at V and 7 bases at J, with 15 bases in the middle. The V gene's germline CDR1 is SQVTM and CDR2 ANQGSEA.

The CDR3 region is CASSASSGRAGDTQYF. The CDR3 coding sequence is TGTGCCAGCAGCGCAAGTAGCGGGAGGGCGGGAGATACGCAGTATTTT. The chain combines TRBV7-9 with TRBJ2-3; 11 nucleotides match TRBD2. This CDR3 spans 16 amino acids. The trim removed 5 bases at V and 5 bases at J, leaving 9 bases unmatched. In germline, CDR1 is SEHNR, CDR2 FQNEAQ (reference sequence). The whole variable domain, filled in from reference TRBV7-9 and TRBJ2-3, reads DTGVSQNPRHKITKRGQNVTFRCDPISEHNRLYWYRQTLGQGPEFLTYFQNEAQLEKSRLLSDRFSAERPKGSFSTLEIQRTEQGDSAMYLCASSASSGRAGDTQYFGPGTRLTVL.

The genes are TRBV5-1 and TRBJ2-7, with 11 bases that match TRBD2. V gave up 2 bases and J gave up 6 bases; unmatched junction bases: 13. Germline V CDR1 and CDR2: SGHRS, YFSETQ. CDR3 length: 17 residues. The CDR3 loop is CASSFEPTLAGDCEQYF. DNA for the CDR3: TGCGCCAGCAGCTTTGAACCCACACTAGCGGGAGATTGCGAGCAGTACTTC.

This rearrangement joins TRBV21-1 to TRBJ1-5; TRBD1 is taken as the D call from the table, unchecked against the DNA. TRBV21-1 is a documented pseudogene. The length of the CDR3 is 13 residues. For the CDR3, the DNA is TGTGCCAGCAGCTTAGGACAGAATCAGCCCCAGCATTTT. Its translation is CASSLGQNQPQHF.